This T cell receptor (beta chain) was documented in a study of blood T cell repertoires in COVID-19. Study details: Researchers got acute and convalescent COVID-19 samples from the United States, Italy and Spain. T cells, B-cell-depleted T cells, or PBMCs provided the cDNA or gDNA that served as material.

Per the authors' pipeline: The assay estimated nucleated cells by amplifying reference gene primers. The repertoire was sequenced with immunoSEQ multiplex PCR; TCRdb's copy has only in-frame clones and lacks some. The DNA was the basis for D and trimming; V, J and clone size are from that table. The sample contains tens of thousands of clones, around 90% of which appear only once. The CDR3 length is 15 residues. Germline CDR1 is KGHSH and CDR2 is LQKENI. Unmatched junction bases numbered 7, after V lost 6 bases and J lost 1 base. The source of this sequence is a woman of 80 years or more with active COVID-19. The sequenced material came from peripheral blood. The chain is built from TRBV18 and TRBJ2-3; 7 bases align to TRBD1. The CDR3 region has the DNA TGTGCCAGCTCCACGGGACAGATAGGCACAGATACGCAGTATTTT. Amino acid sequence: CASSTGQIGTDTQYF.